The sequence of this T cell receptor beta chain was determined in a study of identical twins. Study conclusions and caveats: Insertions were reduced in abundant cord blood beta clonotypes but not in memory repertoires. Researchers reported excess low generation probability among twin-shared out-of-frame alpha sequences. Out-of-frame beta sequences exhibited a weaker degree of excess twin sharing.

The V end was cut by 11 bases, the J end by 0 bases, with 14 bases between. Germline values: CDR1 MDHEN, CDR2 SYDVKM. The length of the CDR3 is 13 residues. TCRdb reprocessed the 5' RACE reads via MiXCR and lists one record per CDR3 protein. The data contain over 250,000 distinct CDR3 sequences, roughly 9.7% of them singletons. In every case, the donor was a healthy Caucasian. As regards this clonotype: What it binds is unknown.

This sample was also put to use in a study of yellow fever vaccine responses in identical twins.

The receptor was derived from a woman aged 18-35 years in good health. The chain links TRBV28 to TRBJ2-7, with D perhaps TRBD2 (6 bases). Material: CD8+ T cells sorted from blood. CDR3 sequence reads: CAGAGLLSYEQYF. CDR3 nucleotide sequence: TGTGCCGGGGCGGGACTCCTCTCCTACGAGCAGTACTTC.